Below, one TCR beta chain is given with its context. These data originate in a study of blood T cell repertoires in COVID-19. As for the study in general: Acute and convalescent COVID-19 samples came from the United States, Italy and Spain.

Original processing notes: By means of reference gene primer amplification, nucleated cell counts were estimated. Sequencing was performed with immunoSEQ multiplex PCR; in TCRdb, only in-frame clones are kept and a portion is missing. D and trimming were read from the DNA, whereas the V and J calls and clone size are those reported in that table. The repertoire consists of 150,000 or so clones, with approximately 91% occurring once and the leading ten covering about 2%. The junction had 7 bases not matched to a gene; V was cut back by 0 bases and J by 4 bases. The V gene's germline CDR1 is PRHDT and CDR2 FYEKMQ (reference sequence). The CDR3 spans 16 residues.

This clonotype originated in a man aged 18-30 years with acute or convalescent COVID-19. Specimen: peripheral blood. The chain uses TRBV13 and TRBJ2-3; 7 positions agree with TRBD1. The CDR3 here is CASSLGLNRGSDTQYF. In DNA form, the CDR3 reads TGTGCCAGCAGCTTAGGCCTCAACAGGGGCTCAGATACGCAGTATTTT. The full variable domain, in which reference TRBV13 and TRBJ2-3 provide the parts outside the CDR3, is AAGVIQSPRHLIKEKRETATLKCYPIPRHDTVYWYQQGPGQDPQFLISFYEKMQSDKGSIPDRFSAQQFSDYHSELNMSSLELGDSALYFCASSLGLNRGSDTQYFGPGTRLTVL.